The rows below give T cell receptor beta chains drawn from one sample of a study of shared clonotypes between healthy human individuals. The assay was immunoSEQ multiplex PCR, and TCRdb's table has in-frame clones only and misses some. The repertoire holds some 800,000 clones, with 80% to 95% as singletons. Sequences were obtained from naive CD8+ T cells sorted from blood. The origin of the receptors is a man aged 25-40 years in good health. CDR3s include the opening cysteine and the closing phenylalanine or tryptophan. D genes are given only for firm matches. The size entry is marked missing in some rows and otherwise reads once, few, many or a size class.

D gene: TRBD1
clone size: NA
V gene: TRBV6-6
CDR3 length: 13
J gene: TRBJ1-2
CDR3 DNA: TGTGCCAGCAGTTACTCGACAGGGCATGGCTACACCTTC
CDR3 protein: CASSYSTGHGYTF

D gene: NA
clone size: NA
V gene: TRBV27
CDR3 length: 15
J gene: TRBJ2-1
CDR3 DNA: TGTGCCAGCAGTTCCCTATTAGCGAGATACAATGAGCAGTTCTTC
CDR3 protein: CASSSLLARYNEQFF

D gene: NA
clone size: NA
V gene: TRBV19
CDR3 length: 16
J gene: TRBJ1-3
CDR3 DNA: TGTGCCAGTAGTATAGATCGACAACCCTCTGGAAACACCATATATTTT
CDR3 protein: CASSIDRQPSGNTIYF

D gene: TRBD2
clone size: NA
V gene: TRBV9
CDR3 length: 17
J gene: TRBJ2-2
CDR3 DNA: TGTGCCAGCACCCCAGTCCCAGGACTAGCTGTCAACGGGGAGCTGTTTTTT
CDR3 protein: CASTPVPGLAVNGELFF

D gene: NA
clone size: NA
V gene: TRBV7-9
CDR3 length: 14
J gene: TRBJ1-5
CDR3 DNA: TGTGCCAGCAGCGATCCAGGACGAAATCAGCCCCAGCATTTT
CDR3 protein: CASSDPGRNQPQHF

D gene: NA
clone size: NA
V gene: TRBV6-5
CDR3 length: 13
J gene: TRBJ2-7
CDR3 DNA: TGTGCCAGCAGTTACGCGGGATTTTACGAGCAGTACTTC
CDR3 protein: CASSYAGFYEQYF

D gene: NA
clone size: NA
V gene: TRBV19
CDR3 length: 16
J gene: TRBJ2-2
CDR3 DNA: TGTGCCAGTAGTATGGGGGTAGTTACGAACACCGGGGAGCTGTTTTTT
CDR3 protein: CASSMGVVTNTGELFF

D gene: NA
clone size: NA
V gene: TRBV7-6
CDR3 length: 13
J gene: TRBJ2-1
CDR3 DNA: TGTGCCAGCAGCGTCCTCACCGGGAATGAGCAGTTCTTC
CDR3 protein: CASSVLTGNEQFF

D gene: NA
clone size: few
V gene: TRBV4-3
CDR3 length: 16
J gene: TRBJ1-5
CDR3 DNA: TGCGCCAGCAGCCAAGATGTGGGGGCCCGATATCAGCCCCAGCATTTT
CDR3 protein: CASSQDVGARYQPQHF

D gene: TRBD1
clone size: few
V gene: TRBV27
CDR3 length: 14
J gene: TRBJ2-2
CDR3 DNA: TGTGCCAGCACCGACAGGGGGCGAAACGGGGAGCTGTTTTTT
CDR3 protein: CASTDRGRNGELFF